These 32 T cell receptor beta chains were sequenced from one sample in a study of PD-L1 blockade in urothelial cancer. Sequencing used immunoSEQ multiplex PCR; TCRdb keeps in-frame clones, though not all of them. The sample holds some 100,000 clones; approximately 90% are singletons and the top ten take about 0.91%. Sequenced material: PBMCs, taken around atezolizumab (anti-PD-L1) treatment. The source of these receptors is a woman at least 80 years old with urothelial cancer.

This chain connects TRBV18 to TRBJ2-1, with D possibly matching TRBD2 (6 bases). V shed 6 bases and J shed 3 bases, with 15 bases lying between them. CDR3 length equals 15 residues. Germline lookup yields CDR1 KGHSH and CDR2 LQKENI. The CDR3 here is CASSPPEGSYNEQFF. The CDR3 DNA is TGTGCCAGCTCCCCCCCGGAGGGTAGCTACAATGAGCAGTTCTTC.

In its sample, this clone was seen a few times. This chain links TRBV18 with TRBJ1-4; D gene ambiguous. Per germline, CDR1 KGHSH and CDR2 LQKENI. Trimming took 5 bases from V and 7 from J, leaving 14 bases between them. This CDR3 is 14 amino acids long. The CDR3: CASSIDTAREKLFF. CDR3 sequence (DNA): TGTGCCAGCTCAATCGACACTGCCCGTGAAAAACTGTTTTTT.

The V and J genes are TRBV6-1 and TRBJ1-1; D possibly corresponds to TRBD1 (5 bases). There are 14 residues in the CDR3. The germline V and J ends were trimmed by 6 bases and 1 base, with 12 bases remaining between them. Germline-derived CDR1 and CDR2 are MNHNS and SASEGT. Here the CDR3 DNA reads TGTGCCAGCAGGCCGTGGGGCCCGAACACTGAAGCTTTCTTT. Amino acids: CASRPWGPNTEAFF.

This chain uses TRBV5-5 with TRBJ1-4, with D unresolved. The CDR3 runs 14 residues. Germline loops: CDR1 SGHKS, CDR2 YYEKEE (reference sequence). The ends were cut back, 2 bases at V and 3 bases at J, with 8 bases in the middle. The CDR3 loop reads CASSFGSSNEKLFF. Here the CDR3 DNA reads TGTGCCAGCAGCTTCGGGAGCTCTAATGAAAAACTGTTTTTT.

The chain couples TRBV4-2 to TRBJ2-2, with TRBD2 identical over 14 bases. The CDR3 is 19 residues long. V lost 0 bases to trimming and J lost 5 bases; unmatched junction nucleotides: 8. Germline-derived CDR1 and CDR2 are LGHNA and YNFKEQ. The CDR3: CASSQERGLAGAWTGELFF. Here the CDR3 DNA reads TGTGCCAGCAGCCAAGAAAGGGGACTAGCGGGAGCGTGGACCGGGGAGCTGTTTTTT.

The chain couples TRBV5-5 to TRBJ1-5; the match to TRBD1 covers 9 bases. V lost 4 bases, J lost 3 bases, and 8 bases stayed unmatched. The length of the CDR3 is 16 residues. Germline values: CDR1 SGHKS, CDR2 YYEKEE (reference sequence). The CDR3 here is CASSAPGTGYNQPQHF. CDR3 bases: TGTGCCAGCAGCGCGCCCGGGACAGGGTACAATCAGCCCCAGCATTTT.

The chain has TRBV27 and TRBJ2-6, with D hard to call. The V and J ends lost 2 bases and 0 bases respectively, with 5 bases between them. Germline assignment: CDR1 MNHEY and CDR2 SMNVEV (reference sequence). The CDR3 has 15 residues. CDR3 protein: CASSLRFSGANVLTF. The CDR3 nucleotides are TGTGCCAGCAGTTTACGGTTCTCTGGGGCCAACGTCCTGACTTTC.

The J gene is TRBJ1-2, the V gene TRBV10-3; 10 nucleotides align to TRBD1. Germline V lookup: CDR1 ENHRY, CDR2 SYGVKD. V gave up 3 bases and J gave up 5 bases; unmatched junction bases: 9. This CDR3 region has 16 residues. The CDR3 DNA follows: TGTGCCATCAGTGATCCCCCGACAGGGGGCGTTTATGGCTACACCTTC. This gives the protein CAISDPPTGGVYGYTF.

J is TRBJ2-2 and V is TRBV30, with D perhaps TRBD1 (5 bases). In germline, CDR1 is GTSNPN, CDR2 SVGIG (reference sequence). This CDR3 region has 14 residues. Deletions cut 0 bases from V and 1 base from J, with 6 bases between. This CDR3 is CAWSVGVNTGELFF. DNA of the CDR3: TGTGCCTGGAGTGTAGGGGTGAACACCGGGGAGCTGTTTTTT.

The V gene is TRBV10-1, the J gene TRBJ2-7; a weak D match, TRBD1 (5 bases). The CDR3 consists of 15 residues. V was pared by 5 bases and J by 2 bases, with 16 bases between. Per the germline V gene, CDR1 is WNHNN and CDR2 is SYGVQD (reference sequence). The DNA of the CDR3 is TGCGCCAGCAGTAGGGTGCAGGGTTCCACCTACGAGCAGTACTTC. This encodes CASSRVQGSTYEQYF.

The gene calls are TRBV6-1 and TRBJ2-4; possibly TRBD2 for D (5 bases). The CDR3 extends over 16 amino acids. Trimming removed 2 bases at V and 0 bases at J, with 11 bases between. From germline, CDR1 is MNHNS and CDR2 SASEGT. The CDR3 sequence is CASSEIPAVAKNIQYF. In DNA, the CDR3 is TGTGCCAGCAGTGAAATCCCAGCGGTAGCCAAAAACATTCAGTACTTC.

Of note for this clone: Other DNA sequences of this sample code for an identical CDR3. The genes are TRBV7-2 and TRBJ2-7; maybe TRBD1 (6 bases). This CDR3 contains 14 residues. Germline CDR1 reads SGHTA; CDR2 reads FQGNSA. With 0 bases removed from V and 3 bases from J, the gap between germline ends came to 9 bases. The CDR3 reads CASSLAGTYYEQYF. DNA for the CDR3: TGTGCCAGCAGCTTAGCCGGGACATACTACGAGCAGTACTTC.

The rearrangement joins TRBV5-1 to TRBJ2-2, with TRBD1 as a possible D gene (5 bases). Germline lookup yields CDR1 SGHRS and CDR2 YFSETQ. This CDR3 has 18 amino acids. Trimming removed 4 bases at V and 1 base at J, with 20 bases between. The CDR3 nucleotides are TGCGCCAGCAGCAAACAGGCCCGTTTATACCAGAACACCGGGGAGCTGTTTTTT. Translated, it gives CASSKQARLYQNTGELFF.

This chain links TRBV2 with TRBJ2-7; weak D call: TRBD1 (6 bases). The CDR3 runs to 11 residues. Trimming took off 6 bases at V and 4 bases at J, with 7 bases between the two ends. The germline gives CDR1 SNHLY, CDR2 FYNNEI. Written as DNA, the CDR3 is TGTGCCAGCAGAGGGGGTTACGAGCAGTACTTC. Translating it yields CASRGGYEQYF.

The V call is TRBV9, the J call TRBJ2-7; D is ambiguous. Trimming stripped 0 bases from V and 7 bases from J, with 14 bases between. The CDR3 consists of 14 residues. The germline V gene has CDR1 SGDLS and CDR2 YYNGEE. The CDR3 DNA sequence: TGTGCCAGCAGCGTAGCAAATCCGGCGAGGGAGCAGTACTTC. Its protein is CASSVANPAREQYF.

The chain uses TRBV5-1 and TRBJ2-1, with TRBD2 matching over 9 bases. This CDR3 is built from 16 residues. V trimming: 0 bases; J trimming: 8 bases; junction bases outside the gene matches: 9. Germline V CDR1 and CDR2: SGHRS, YFSETQ. The CDR3 loop reads CASSLVAGEGIDEQFF. The CDR3 DNA reads TGCGCCAGCAGCTTGGTAGCGGGAGAGGGAATCGATGAGCAGTTCTTC. The complete variable domain, with remaining parts taken from reference TRBV5-1 and TRBJ2-1, reads KAGVTQTPRYLIKTRGQQVTLSCSPISGHRSVSWYQQTPGQGLQFLFEYFSETQRNKGNFPGRFSGRQFSNSRSEMNVSTLELGDSALYLCASSLVAGEGIDEQFFGPGTRLTVL.

CDR3 DNA sequence: TGTGCCAGCAGTGGACTAGCGGGAGGATACAATGAGCAGTTCTTC. This translates into CASSGLAGGYNEQFF. The chain is built from TRBV6-1 and TRBJ2-1; 13 positions match TRBD2. The trim removed 4 bases at V and 4 bases at J, leaving 1 base unmatched. CDR3 length: 15 residues. CDR1 MNHNS and CDR2 SASEGT come from the germline V gene.

The chain combines TRBV5-1 with TRBJ2-7, with D perhaps matching TRBD2 (6 bases). The V end lost 5 bases, the J end lost 5 bases, and 20 bases lay between the germline ends. The germline gives CDR1 SGHRS, CDR2 YFSETQ. The CDR3 sequence is 15 residues long. This CDR3 is CASRTGTAGYNEQYF. The CDR3 DNA follows: TGCGCCAGCAGAACCGGGACGGCGGGATATAACGAGCAGTACTTC.

The chain recombines TRBV5-1 with TRBJ1-1, with 7 bases fitting TRBD1. Losses at the gene ends were 0 bases for V and 6 bases for J; bases not matched to a gene: 11. The germline CDR1 and CDR2 sequences are SGHRS and YFSETQ. The CDR3 runs to 16 residues. The CDR3 is CASSLDPGRGQAEAFF. CDR3 nucleotide sequence: TGCGCCAGCAGCTTGGACCCTGGAAGGGGGCAAGCTGAAGCTTTCTTT.

This clone has a single count. The chain joins TRBV23-1 to TRBJ2-1; D is possibly TRBD1 (6 bases). TRBV23-1 is treated as an ORF (open reading frame) with a function not yet certain. This CDR3 is built from 15 residues. The germline V and J ends were trimmed by 6 bases and 0 bases, with 12 bases remaining between them. CDR3: CASRHRDLSYNEQFF. The CDR3 bases are TGCGCCAGCAGGCACAGGGACCTCTCCTACAATGAGCAGTTCTTC.

The chain employs TRBV7-8 and TRBJ2-7; 12 positions agree with TRBD2. CDR1 SGHVS and CDR2 FQNEAQ come from the germline V gene. The CDR3 loop spans 15 amino acids. Trimming at V came to 1 base and at J to 7 bases, leaving 5 bases not matched to a gene. The CDR3 nucleotides are TGTGCCAGCAGCTTAGGACTAGCGGGAGTAGGGGAGCAGTACTTC. Translation gives CASSLGLAGVGEQYF.

This clone was seen only a few times. The DNA of the CDR3 is TGTGCCAGCAGCCAATTGACAGGGCCCAATCAGCCCCAGCATTTT. Translated: CASSQLTGPNQPQHF. The V call is TRBV4-2, the J call TRBJ1-5; 7 bases are a match to TRBD1. This CDR3 is built from 15 residues. Germline-derived CDR1 and CDR2 are LGHNA and YNFKEQ. Losses at the gene ends were 2 bases for V and 3 bases for J; bases not matched to a gene: 4.

The genes are TRBV5-1 and TRBJ2-1; D is possibly TRBD2 (6 bases). The germline gives CDR1 SGHRS, CDR2 YFSETQ. The V gene lost 4 bases and the J gene lost 2 bases, with 13 bases spanning the gap. The CDR3 has 15 amino acids. The DNA for the CDR3 is TGCGCCAGCAGCCCGGAACTAGCACCCTACAATGAGCAGTTCTTC. Its protein product is CASSPELAPYNEQFF.

The chain uses TRBV11-3 and TRBJ2-7; 12 bases fit TRBD2. The germline CDR1 and CDR2 sequences are SGHNT and YENEEA. Trimming cost V 3 bases and J 3 bases; bases outside gene matches: 3. This CDR3 is 15 amino acids long. The CDR3 sequence is CASSLRTSGVYEQYF. The CDR3 DNA follows: TGTGCCAGCAGCTTGAGGACTAGCGGGGTCTACGAGCAGTACTTC.

The chain combines TRBV19 with TRBJ2-1, with a tentative D call TRBD1 (6 bases). CDR3 length equals 13 residues. CDR1 and CDR2 from the germline V gene are LNHDA and SQIVND (reference sequence). Trimming took 7 bases from V and 7 from J, leaving 14 bases between them. This CDR3 is CASTSPRGNEQFF. The CDR3 coding sequence is TGTGCCAGTACCTCACCCAGGGGAAATGAGCAGTTCTTC.

The rearrangement links TRBV6-1 to TRBJ1-2, with D unclear. Germline-derived CDR1 and CDR2 are MNHNS and SASEGT. CDR3 length: 14 residues. V gave up 6 bases and J gave up 4 bases, with 15 bases separating them. The CDR3 is CASSLETETYGYTF. The CDR3 bases are TGTGCCAGCAGCCTAGAGACGGAGACCTATGGCTACACCTTC.

The J gene is TRBJ2-3, the V gene TRBV18; 10 positions agree with TRBD1. Germline V gene lookup returns CDR1 KGHSH and CDR2 LQKENI. This CDR3 contains 14 residues. J lost 5 bases, V lost 8 bases, and 7 bases had no gene match. The CDR3 region has the DNA TGTGCCAGCCTCCGGGACAGGGGAGGAGATACGCAGTATTTT. Translating it yields CASLRDRGGDTQYF.

This chain connects TRBV25-1 to TRBJ1-2; D is unresolved. Germline lookup yields CDR1 MGHDK and CDR2 SYGVNS. The CDR3 is 12 residues long. Deletions cut 3 bases from V and 5 bases from J, with 7 bases between. The CDR3 nucleotides read TGTGCCAGCAGTGAGGAGGGTTATGGCTACACCTTC. The encoded protein is CASSEEGYGYTF.

The chain links TRBV18 to TRBJ1-4, with 10 bases lining up with TRBD1. This CDR3 has 16 amino acids. The V gene's germline CDR1 is KGHSH and CDR2 LQKENI. With V trimmed by 4 bases and J by 2 bases, 4 bases remained unmatched. CDR3 residues: CASSQRQGATNEKLFF. DNA for the CDR3: TGTGCCAGCTCACAAAGACAGGGGGCGACTAATGAAAAACTGTTTTTT.

The gene calls are TRBV16 and TRBJ1-2, with D possibly TRBD1 on 5 matching bases. Trimming stripped 5 bases from V and 8 bases from J, with 12 bases between. The CDR3 is made up of 12 amino acids. Germline V gene lookup returns CDR1 KGHSY and CDR2 FQNENV. The CDR3 reads CASSYARVGYTF. Written as DNA, the CDR3 is TGTGCCAGCAGCTACGCCAGGGTCGGCTACACCTTC. Together with reference TRBV16 and TRBJ1-2, the CDR3 gives the full variable domain: GEEVAQTPKHLVRGEGQKAKLYCAPIKGHSYVFWYQQVLKNEFKFLISFQNENVFDETGMPKERFSAKCLPNSPCSLEIQATKLEDSAVYFCASSYARVGYTFGSGTRLTVV.

J is TRBJ2-3 and V is TRBV6-1, with a weak D call TRBD2 (6 bases). Germline V gene sequence: CDR1 MNHNS, CDR2 SASEGT. This CDR3 has 14 residues. The CDR3 here is CASRVGSGADTQYF. In DNA, the CDR3 is TGTGCGAGCCGAGTCGGGTCGGGGGCAGATACGCAGTATTTT.

This chain joins TRBV4-2 and TRBJ2-5, with TRBD2 matching 10 bases. Germline CDR1 and CDR2: LGHNA and YNFKEQ. The CDR3 extends over 16 amino acids. The junction had 11 bases not matched to a gene; V was cut back by 1 base and J by 9 bases. CDR3 residues: CASSQVGLAGVGPQYF. DNA for the CDR3: TGTGCCAGCAGCCAAGTGGGTCTAGCGGGAGTAGGGCCCCAGTACTTC.